This entry concerns a single T cell receptor (beta chain). Its antigen is as yet unknown. The record originates from a study of cytomegalovirus exposure and HLA in healthy donors. Study as a whole: There were fewer than 130 million unique TCR beta sequences, drawn from about 179 million T cells, in an earlier analysis.

Trimming removed 0 bases at V and 5 bases at J, with 7 bases between. CDR1 is SQVTM and CDR2 is ANQGSEA in the germline V gene. The CDR3 sequence is 12 residues long. At collection, donors were nominally healthy, but unrecorded immune exposures were probable. Study-level results: Listed as cytomegalovirus-associated were 150 or so TCR beta chains.

PCR involved 60 Vbeta and 13 Jbeta primers. Repertoires were generated with immunoSEQ multiplex PCR, while TCRdb's copy carries only in-frame clones and drops some. This table has roughly 80,000 clones, around 81% appearing once. The clonotype originates from a woman in her twenties or thirties in good health and CMV-seronegative. Source material: PBMCs. The chain is built from TRBV29-1 and TRBJ1-2, with D perhaps matching TRBD1 (6 bases). The CDR3 nucleotides are TGCAGCGTTGAAGACAGGGGTTATGGCTACACCTTC. Translation: CSVEDRGYGYTF.